This TCR beta chain was documented in a study of T cell clonotyping in hematopoietic cell transplantation. Study results and limitations: Recipient TCR diversity dropped after transplant; expanded clonotypes rose from day 30 to 180.

Germline V gives CDR1 LNHDA, CDR2 SQIVND (reference sequence). The CDR3 has 16 residues. Trimming removed 8 bases from V and 7 bases from J; junction bases left unmatched: 13. The method was immunoSEQ multiplex PCR; TCRdb's version includes in-frame clones alone and lacks a portion of them. The sample holds 10,000 to 11,000 clones, under 90% seen once. On this clone itself: Its target is not known.

This chain uses TRBV19 with TRBJ2-5; 13 bases are a match to TRBD2. The material was PBMCs, obtained 180 days after allogeneic stem cell transplant. This clonotype was sampled from a male patient between 55 and 70 years old who had an allogeneic stem cell transplant from an unrelated donor, so the T cells may come from the graft donor. Some clones in this sample may be carry-over from other donors' samples. The CDR3 DNA reads as TGTGCCAGTTCTACATGGACTAGCGGGAGCAGGGGGACCCAGTACTTC. It codes for CASSTWTSGSRGTQYF.